Following are 30 T cell receptor beta chains from one sample sequenced in a study of graft-versus-host responses after intestinal transplantation. These receptors lack a known antigen. The protocol was immunoSEQ multiplex PCR, while the TCRdb copy is restricted to in-frame clones and leaves out a portion. The table records about 27,000 clones, more than 75% of them present only once. The sequencing used unstimulated CD4+ T cells sorted from spleen or lymph node cells, collected before intestinal transplant. All receptors derive from a human donor who received an intestinal transplant.

This clone was seen a single time. This chain's CDR3 is CASSHAARGNEQFF. The CDR3 nucleotides are TGCGCCAGCAGCCACGCTGCCAGGGGCAATGAGCAGTTCTTC. The V and J genes are TRBV5-1 and TRBJ2-1; tentative D call: TRBD1 (6 bases). Germline CDR1 SGHRS, CDR2 YFSETQ. CDR3 length: 14 residues. V was clipped by 4 bases and J by 6 bases, with 14 bases between them.

The V call is TRBV5-4, the J call TRBJ2-1; 7 bases line up with TRBD2. Germline assignment: CDR1 SGHNT and CDR2 YYREEE (reference sequence). This CDR3 spans 15 amino acids. The V and J ends lost 0 bases and 4 bases, in that order; junction bases with no gene match: 4. The CDR3 region is CASSLERGVYNEQFF. The CDR3 DNA reads TGTGCCAGCAGCTTGGAACGGGGGGTATACAATGAGCAGTTCTTC.

The chain is built from TRBV19 and TRBJ2-2; 8 positions match TRBD2. Trimming cost V 6 bases and J 1 base; bases outside gene matches: 4. CDR1 is LNHDA and CDR2 is SQIVND in the germline V gene (reference sequence). The CDR3 sequence is 15 residues long. CDR3: CASRPSGQNTGELFF. Here the CDR3 DNA reads TGTGCCAGTAGGCCTAGCGGGCAGAACACCGGGGAGCTGTTTTTT.

This clone was recorded only once. CDR3 protein: CASSFAGRDGYTF. In DNA form, the CDR3 reads TGTGCCAGCAGTTTCGCCGGGAGGGATGGCTACACCTTC. The chain uses TRBV28 and TRBJ1-2; no firm D call. This CDR3 is built from 13 residues. V was shortened by 3 bases and J by 6 bases, with 11 bases between the two germline ends. CDR1 and CDR2 (germline): MDHEN, SYDVKM.

The chain has TRBV10-3 and TRBJ2-7; 9 positions match TRBD1. CDR3 size: 13 residues. With 11 bases clipped from V and 1 base from J, the junction kept 6 bases outside the gene matches. Per germline, CDR1 ENHRY and CDR2 SYGVKD. The chain's CDR3 is CAFATGGSYEQYF. CDR3 bases: TGTGCCTTCGCGACAGGGGGGTCCTACGAGCAGTACTTC.

The genes are TRBV9 and TRBJ2-3; D gene ambiguous. The CDR3 spans 13 residues. The germline V and J ends were trimmed by 3 bases and 1 base, with 6 bases remaining between them. Germline loops: CDR1 SGDLS, CDR2 YYNGEE. The CDR3 spells CASSATGTDTQYF. In DNA, the CDR3 is TGTGCCAGCAGCGCCACAGGCACAGATACGCAGTATTTT.

The chain joins TRBV16 to TRBJ2-5; a possible D gene is TRBD1 (6 bases). The CDR3 runs to 15 residues. With 0 bases removed from V and 2 bases from J, the gap between germline ends came to 10 bases. Germline assignment: CDR1 KGHSY and CDR2 FQNENV. The DNA for the CDR3 is TGTGCCAGCAGCCAATCGGGCACAGGGCAAGAGACCCAGTACTTC. As protein: CASSQSGTGQETQYF.

There are a few counts of this clone. DNA for the CDR3: TGTGCCAGCAGAAGAGAACTCTCCTACGAGCAGTACTTC. Protein: CASRRELSYEQYF. The chain uses TRBV2 and TRBJ2-7; no clear D gene. Trimming stripped 6 bases from V and 0 bases from J, with 9 bases between. This CDR3 comprises 13 residues. The germline V gene encodes CDR1 SNHLY and CDR2 FYNNEI. Using reference TRBV2 and TRBJ2-7 for the parts outside the CDR3, the full variable domain is EPEVTQTPSHQVTQMGQEVILRCVPISNHLYFYWYRQILGQKVEFLVSFYNNEISEKSEIFDDQFSVERPDGSNFTLKIRSTKLEDSAMYFCASRRELSYEQYFGPGTRLTVT.

The CDR3: CASSRHTTNEKLFF. DNA for the CDR3: TGTGCCAGCAGCCGACACACAACTAATGAAAAACTGTTTTTT. This sequence joins TRBV25-1 and TRBJ1-4; no firm D call. This CDR3 is 14 amino acids long. The germline CDR1 and CDR2 sequences are MGHDK and SYGVNS. The ends were cut back, 6 bases at V and 0 bases at J, with 8 bases in the middle.

The gene calls are TRBV5-1 and TRBJ1-1; D is uncertain. The CDR3 length is 13 residues. V was cut by 3 bases and J by 1 base, with 7 bases left in between. Germline V CDR1 and CDR2: SGHRS, YFSETQ. The CDR3 nucleotides are TGCGCCAGCAGCTCTAAACAGAACACTGAAGCTTTCTTT. It translates to CASSSKQNTEAFF.

This clone was seen only once. The V call is TRBV19, the J call TRBJ1-5, with 8 bases matching TRBD1. CDR1 and CDR2 from the germline V gene are LNHDA and SQIVND (reference sequence). J was trimmed by 2 bases and V by 7 bases; bases with no gene match: 7. This CDR3 spans 15 amino acids. CDR3 amino acids: CASIPDRGGNQPQHF. The CDR3 DNA sequence: TGTGCCAGTATCCCCGACAGGGGAGGCAATCAGCCCCAGCATTTT.

The chain uses TRBV7-2 and TRBJ2-1; TRBD2 matches at 10 bases. The CDR3 is 15 residues long. Germline CDR1 SGHTA, CDR2 FQGNSA. After removal of 6 bases from V and 8 bases from J, the junction contained 10 bases not matched to a gene. CDR3 sequence (DNA): TGTGCCAGCAGTCTAGCGGGAGTGGGGTGGGATGAGCAGTTCTTC. It codes for CASSLAGVGWDEQFF.

The chain employs TRBV6-6 and TRBJ2-3, with 11 nucleotides matching TRBD2. V dropped 6 bases and J dropped 1; count of bases not matched to a gene: 6. Germline V lookup: CDR1 MNHNY, CDR2 SVGAGI (reference sequence). There are 16 residues in the CDR3. In DNA form, the CDR3 reads TGTGCCAGCAGGCTTAGCGGGAGGGCAGGCACAGATACGCAGTATTTT. It translates to CASRLSGRAGTDTQYF.

This chain joins TRBV6-5 and TRBJ1-5; unclear D gene. Trimming pared 5 bases from V and 10 bases from J, leaving 15 bases between. The CDR3 is 13 amino acids. Germline-derived CDR1 and CDR2 are MNHEY and SVGAGI. The CDR3 spells CASSEALQSPQHF. CDR3 bases: TGTGCCAGCAGTGAAGCGCTTCAGAGCCCCCAGCATTTT.

There are a few counts of this clone. CDR3 in amino acids: CASRRQGTLDSPLHF. DNA of the CDR3: TGTGCCAGCAGGCGACAGGGGACCCTAGATTCACCCCTCCACTTT. The chain joins TRBV2 to TRBJ1-6; TRBD1 matches 8 bases. This CDR3 contains 15 residues. Trimming cost V 6 bases and J 8 bases; bases outside gene matches: 9. Per the germline V gene, CDR1 is SNHLY and CDR2 is FYNNEI.

This sequence joins TRBV11-2 and TRBJ1-5; maybe TRBD1 (6 bases). Germline assignment: CDR1 SGHAT and CDR2 FQNNGV. The ends were cut back, 5 bases at V and 5 bases at J, with 13 bases in the middle. This CDR3 region has 14 residues. This chain's CDR3 is CASSPDSNYQPQHF. The CDR3, as DNA: TGTGCCAGCAGCCCGGACAGCAATTATCAGCCCCAGCATTTT.

The chain employs TRBV6-4 and TRBJ1-2; D not certain. CDR3 size: 14 residues. The germline gives CDR1 MRHNA, CDR2 SNTAGT. Between the trimmed V and J ends, which lost 3 bases and 6 bases, there was a span of 14 bases. The CDR3 region has the DNA TGTGCCAGCAGTGAAAGGAAGAGGAGCGATGGCTACACCTTC. It translates to CASSERKRSDGYTF.

The chain joins TRBV7-6 to TRBJ2-3; the D gene is possibly TRBD1 (6 bases). Trimming took off 5 bases at V and 1 base at J, with 10 bases between the two ends. The CDR3 has 14 residues. CDR1 is SGHVS, CDR2 FNYEAQ, per germline. The CDR3 bases are TGTGCCAGCAGCCGGACAGACGGCACAGATACGCAGTATTTT. This codes for CASSRTDGTDTQYF.

The chain combines TRBV6-1 with TRBJ2-3, with D perhaps assigned TRBD1 or TRBD2 (6 bases each). CDR1 is MNHNS, CDR2 SASEGT, per germline. The CDR3 is made up of 14 amino acids. The germline V and J ends were trimmed by 2 bases and 7 bases, with 13 bases remaining between them. CDR3 in DNA: TGTGCCAGCAGTGAACGGGCCGGGGGCTATACGCAGTATTTT. Translating it yields CASSERAGGYTQYF.

As for this clone: One junction end disagrees with the germline gene, perhaps due to a read error. V is TRBV7-9 and J is TRBJ2-2; the D gene is possibly TRBD2 (5 bases). This CDR3 is 10 amino acids long. Germline V gives CDR1 SEHNR, CDR2 FQNEAQ (reference sequence). The CDR3 DNA follows: TGTGCCAGCAGCTCCGGGAAGCTGTTTTTT. Amino acid sequence: CASSSGKLFF.

The rearrangement links TRBV5-4 to TRBJ1-2; D is unclear. V lost 0 bases and J lost 5, with 5 bases in between. The germline gives CDR1 SGHNT, CDR2 YYREEE (reference sequence). The CDR3 length is 12 residues. CDR3 sequence reads: CASSLDVYGYTF. The CDR3 bases are TGTGCCAGCAGCTTGGACGTATATGGCTACACCTTC. The entire variable domain, with the rest obtained from reference TRBV5-4 and TRBJ1-2, is as follows: ETGVTQSPTHLIKTRGQQVTLRCSSQSGHNTVSWYQQALGQGPQFIFQYYREEENGRGNFPPRFSGLQFPNYSSELNVNALELDDSALYLCASSLDVYGYTFGSGTRLTVV.

This rearrangement joins TRBV6-4 to TRBJ2-5, with D possibly TRBD2 on 5 matching bases. Germline V gives CDR1 MRHNA, CDR2 SNTAGT. The V end lost 3 bases, the J end lost 2 bases, and 25 bases lay between the germline ends. The CDR3 sequence is 19 residues long. The CDR3 sequence is CASSEALDWLGYLQETQYF. CDR3 bases: TGTGCCAGCAGTGAGGCCCTGGACTGGTTGGGTTATCTTCAAGAGACCCAGTACTTC.

The V gene is TRBV19, the J gene TRBJ2-1; the D is unclear. Per germline, CDR1 LNHDA and CDR2 SQIVND (reference sequence). This CDR3 has 13 residues. V lost 6 bases and J lost 3, with 9 bases in between. CDR3 residues: CASSAGYYNEQFF. The CDR3 DNA sequence: TGTGCCAGTAGCGCTGGCTACTACAATGAGCAGTTCTTC.

V gene TRBV5-4 combines with J gene TRBJ1-3; D remains unclear. Trimming cost V 4 bases and J 0 bases, with 5 bases left between them. The CDR3 loop spans 13 amino acids. In germline, CDR1 is SGHNT, CDR2 YYREEE (reference sequence). CDR3 DNA sequence: TGTGCCAGCAGCGGCACCTCTGGAAACACCATATATTTT. This gives the protein CASSGTSGNTIYF.

The CDR3 protein is CASSDPSSETQYF. The CDR3, as DNA: TGTGCCAGCAGTGACCCTAGCAGCGAGACCCAGTACTTC. The rearrangement joins TRBV2 to TRBJ2-5; weak D call: TRBD2 (5 bases). The CDR3 contains 13 residues. Trimming pared 3 bases from V and 5 bases from J, leaving 10 bases between. Germline V gives CDR1 SNHLY, CDR2 FYNNEI.

V usage is TRBV6-1 and J usage is TRBJ1-5; D not certain. CDR1 and CDR2 from the germline V gene are MNHNS and SASEGT. This CDR3 comprises 13 residues. Trimming removed 0 bases from V and 10 bases from J, with 10 bases in between. CDR3 region: CASSEALQSPQHF. The CDR3 nucleotides read TGTGCCAGCAGTGAAGCGCTTCAGAGCCCCCAGCATTTT.

V gene TRBV2 combines with J gene TRBJ1-5; tentatively, D is TRBD1 (5 bases). The CDR3 length is 16 residues. Trimming removed 2 bases at V and 0 bases at J, with 11 bases between. Germline V gene lookup returns CDR1 SNHLY and CDR2 FYNNEI. For the CDR3, the DNA is TGTGCCAGCAGTGAACGACAGCTTGATAGCAATCAGCCCCAGCATTTT. Amino acid sequence: CASSERQLDSNQPQHF.

V gene TRBV28 combines with J gene TRBJ2-7; maybe TRBD1 (5 bases). Trimming shortened V by 8 bases and J by 1 base, and 12 bases separated the two germline ends. CDR1 MDHEN and CDR2 SYDVKM come from the germline V gene. The CDR3 runs 13 residues. CDR3 amino acids: CASHRLRSYEQYF. DNA for the CDR3: TGTGCCAGCCACAGGCTGAGGTCCTACGAGCAGTACTTC.

The chain joins TRBV14 to TRBJ2-1; the D gene is possibly TRBD2 (5 bases). Between the trimmed V and J ends, which lost 1 base and 3 bases, there was a span of 10 bases. Germline V CDR1 and CDR2: SGHDN, FVKESK. This CDR3 region has 15 residues. CDR3 in DNA: TGTGCCAGCAGCCAAGCGGGAATCCTCTACAATGAGCAGTTCTTC. Translating gives CASSQAGILYNEQFF.

V is TRBV7-9 and J is TRBJ1-1; tentatively, D is TRBD1 (6 bases). This CDR3 is built from 14 residues. Germline CDR1 and CDR2: SEHNR and FQNEAQ (reference sequence). With 2 bases removed from V and 3 bases from J, the gap between germline ends came to 10 bases. The CDR3 sequence: CASSLRGGHTEAFF. The CDR3 DNA reads as TGTGCCAGCAGCTTACGTGGGGGCCACACTGAAGCTTTCTTT.